This entry concerns a single T cell receptor (beta chain). These data come from a study of blood T cell repertoires in COVID-19. Study in general: Acute and convalescent COVID-19 samples came from the United States, Italy and Spain. Sources were T cells, B-cell-depleted T cells, or PBMCs; the material itself was cDNA or gDNA.

Germline V gene lookup returns CDR1 MNHNS and CDR2 SASEGT. The CDR3 runs to 14 residues. V shed 3 bases and J 4 bases; nucleotides not matched to a gene: 1. Authors' analysis steps: Amplifying reference gene primers gave estimates of nucleated cell counts. The assay was immunoSEQ multiplex PCR, and TCRdb's table has in-frame clones only and misses some. D and trimming come from the DNA, and the V and J calls and clone size come from that table. The repertoire holds 130,000 to 150,000 clones, with more than 75% as singletons. The chain recombines TRBV6-1 with TRBJ1-5, with 9 positions matching TRBD1. The origin of this receptor is a human donor in a cohort sampled during active COVID-19. The specimen sequenced was peripheral blood. CDR3 in amino acids: CASSETGGNQPQHF. The CDR3 nucleotides are TGTGCCAGCAGTGAGACAGGGGGGAATCAGCCCCAGCATTTT.